This T cell receptor (beta chain) was captured in a study of blood T cell repertoires in COVID-19. Overall study: Italy, Spain and the United States were the sources of the convalescent and acute COVID-19 samples. T cells, B-cell-depleted T cells, or PBMCs supplied cDNA or gDNA.

The germline V gene has CDR1 SGHRS and CDR2 YFSETQ. The CDR3 is 14 residues long. Trimming took 3 bases from V and 8 from J, leaving 14 bases between them. In the original analysis: Quantification of nucleated cells was approximated via reference gene primer amplification. Method: immunoSEQ multiplex PCR; TCRdb's copy keeps in-frame clones and lacks some. V, J and clone size reflect that table, while D and trimming were determined from the DNA. The table includes some 85,000 clones, about nine tenths detected once. V usage is TRBV5-1 and J usage is TRBJ1-4; TRBD1 is a possible D gene (5 bases). This sequence originates from a man aged 50 or older with acute or convalescent COVID-19. Sequences were obtained from peripheral blood. The CDR3 is CASSWGREREKLFF. For the CDR3, the DNA is TGCGCCAGCAGCTGGGGCAGGGAACGGGAAAAACTGTTTTTT.